A single sample is the source of the 15 T cell receptor beta chains below, sequenced in a study of vaccination effects on CD4 cells after COVID-19. Profiled with immunoSEQ multiplex PCR; TCRdb holds only in-frame clones, not every one. The sample has under 35,000 clones; 72% are singletons. These receptors have no identified antigens. Pools of viral peptides were used by the ViraFEST assay to expand antigen-specific CD4+ T cells ahead of sequencing. Culturing for 10 days preceded CD4+ T cell isolation. Between March and December 2020, the person had a SARS-CoV-2 infection that PCR confirmed. The sample in question was CD4+ T cells from PBMCs cultured with a peptide pool, obtained before COVID-19 vaccination. The receptors come from a human donor who had a prior SARS-CoV-2 infection.

The chain uses TRBV5-1 and TRBJ1-1, with a weak D call TRBD1 (5 bases). This CDR3 is 16 amino acids long. Germline assignment: CDR1 SGHRS and CDR2 YFSETQ. V was trimmed by 4 bases and J by 2 bases, leaving 18 bases between them. CDR3 sequence reads: CASSGRTPSYNTEAFF. CDR3 bases: TGCGCCAGCAGCGGAAGGACACCTTCCTATAACACTGAAGCTTTCTTT.

V and J are TRBV15 and TRBJ2-7; 9 bases fit TRBD1. After removal of 5 bases from V and 3 bases from J, the junction contained 14 bases not matched to a gene. The CDR3 is 17 residues long. Per germline, CDR1 LNHNV and CDR2 YYDKDF (reference sequence). In DNA, the CDR3 is TGTGCCACCAGCGGGCTACCGGGACAGGGTCTGGGCTACGAGCAGTACTTC. Its translation: CATSGLPGQGLGYEQYF.

V gene TRBV5-1 combines with J gene TRBJ1-4; D is undetermined. Germline V lookup: CDR1 SGHRS, CDR2 YFSETQ. The ends were cut back, 9 bases at V and 8 bases at J, with 17 bases in the middle. This CDR3 is 13 amino acids long. The CDR3 DNA is TGCGCCAATTATTTAATCTCAAACGAAAAACTGTTTTTT. This encodes CANYLISNEKLFF.

This chain connects TRBV7-9 to TRBJ1-2, with 10 bases identical to TRBD1. There are 17 residues in the CDR3. The ends lost 2 bases at V and 9 bases at J; junction bases unmatched: 15. Germline assignment: CDR1 SEHNR and CDR2 FQNEAQ (reference sequence). CDR3: CASSLISPEGTGESYTF. The CDR3 DNA reads as TGTGCCAGCAGCTTAATATCACCCGAGGGGACAGGGGAAAGCTACACCTTC. The full variable domain, with the rest looked up from reference TRBV7-9 and TRBJ1-2, is DTGVSQNPRHKITKRGQNVTFRCDPISEHNRLYWYRQTLGQGPEFLTYFQNEAQLEKSRLLSDRFSAERPKGSFSTLEIQRTEQGDSAMYLCASSLISPEGTGESYTFGSGTRLTVV.

This clone was counted only a few times. The chain has TRBV7-2 and TRBJ2-7, with 8 bases that match TRBD2. The CDR3 has 12 residues. J was trimmed by 6 bases and V by 4 bases; bases with no gene match: 2. CDR1 SGHTA and CDR2 FQGNSA come from the germline V gene. The CDR3 DNA reads TGTGCCAGCAGCTGGACTAGCACCGAGCAGTACTTC. Residues: CASSWTSTEQYF.

V usage is TRBV11-2 and J usage is TRBJ1-6; possibly TRBD1 for D (6 bases). The CDR3 totals 16 residues. Germline assignment: CDR1 SGHAT and CDR2 FQNNGV. With 4 bases removed from V and 4 bases from J, the gap between germline ends came to 14 bases. The CDR3 reads CASSSGTLSYNSPLHF. The DNA for the CDR3 is TGTGCCAGCAGCTCCGGGACACTTTCGTATAATTCACCCCTCCACTTT. Based on the CDR3 plus reference TRBV11-2 and TRBJ1-6, the full variable domain is EAGVAQSPRYKIIEKRQSVAFWCNPISGHATLYWYQQILGQGPKLLIQFQNNGVVDDSQLPKDRFSAERLKGVDSTLKIQPAKLEDSAVYLCASSSGTLSYNSPLHFGNGTRLTVT.

This clone was seen a handful of times. V gene TRBV2 combines with J gene TRBJ1-3; 8 nucleotides align to TRBD1. Germline lookup yields CDR1 SNHLY and CDR2 FYNNEI. V gave up 6 bases and J gave up 4 bases; unmatched junction bases: 5. The CDR3 is made up of 14 amino acids. For the CDR3, the DNA is TGTGCCAGCAGAGAGGACAGGGCGGGAAACACCATATATTTT. Protein product: CASREDRAGNTIYF.

V gene TRBV9 combines with J gene TRBJ1-3; D remains ambiguous. The CDR3 is 14 residues long. Germline CDR1 reads SGDLS; CDR2 reads YYNGEE. Between the trimmed V and J ends, which lost 0 bases and 6 bases, there was a span of 10 bases. CDR3 amino acids: CASSVDGFSNTIYF. DNA of the CDR3: TGTGCCAGCAGCGTAGACGGCTTTTCAAACACCATATATTTT.

This clone was seen a few times. The rearrangement joins TRBV7-2 to TRBJ1-5; no reliable D call. This CDR3 contains 13 residues. V was trimmed by 1 base and J by 4 bases, leaving 5 bases between them. Per germline, CDR1 SGHTA and CDR2 FQGNSA. CDR3 region: CASSLGVNQPQHF. DNA of the CDR3: TGTGCCAGCAGCTTAGGGGTAAATCAGCCCCAGCATTTT.

V is TRBV4-1 and J is TRBJ2-1; maybe TRBD2 (5 bases). V lost 1 base and J lost 0, with 13 bases in between. CDR3 length equals 17 residues. CDR1 is MGHRA and CDR2 is YSYEKL in the germline V gene. The DNA for the CDR3 is TGCGCCAGCAGCCAAGGATGGGCTAGCCGCTCCTACAATGAGCAGTTCTTC. This encodes CASSQGWASRSYNEQFF.

Only one count was recorded for this clone. The chain has TRBV2 and TRBJ1-2; D ambiguous. Germline lookup yields CDR1 SNHLY and CDR2 FYNNEI. There are 12 residues in the CDR3. Trimming shortened V by 6 bases and J by 5 bases, and 10 bases separated the two germline ends. CDR3 coding DNA: TGTGCCAGCAGCGCACAAATTTATGGCTACACCTTC. It yields the protein CASSAQIYGYTF.

In its sample, this clone was seen a few times. V usage is TRBV4-2 and J usage is TRBJ1-3; D is undetermined. There are 15 residues in the CDR3. Germline lookup yields CDR1 LGHNA and CDR2 YNFKEQ. The V and J ends lost 0 bases and 0 bases respectively, with 6 bases between them. The CDR3 coding sequence is TGTGCCAGCAGCCAAGAATTGAGCTCTGGAAACACCATATATTTT. Amino acids: CASSQELSSGNTIYF.

This chain uses TRBV2 with TRBJ2-1; 8 bases map to TRBD2. In germline, CDR1 is SNHLY, CDR2 FYNNEI. With 6 bases clipped from V and 5 bases from J, the junction kept 3 bases outside the gene matches. The CDR3 sequence is 13 residues long. The CDR3 loop is CASRTSVNNEQFF. In nucleotides, the CDR3 is TGTGCCAGCAGGACTAGCGTCAACAATGAGCAGTTCTTC.

The chain is built from TRBV30 and TRBJ1-4; the D gene is possibly TRBD1 (6 bases). CDR1 is GTSNPN and CDR2 is SVGIG in the germline V gene (reference sequence). CDR3 length: 14 residues. V was clipped by 1 base and J by 4 bases, with 10 bases between them. The CDR3 region has the DNA TGTGCCTGGAGTGGAGGACAGTATAATGAAAAACTGTTTTTT. Translation gives CAWSGGQYNEKLFF. Combining the CDR3 with reference TRBV30 and TRBJ1-4 gives the whole variable domain SQTIHQWPATLVQPVGSPLSLECTVEGTSNPNLYWYRQAAGRGLQLLFYSVGIGQISSEVPQNLSASRPQDRQFILSSKKLLLSDSGFYLCAWSGGQYNEKLFFGSGTQLSVL.

The V gene is TRBV2, the J gene TRBJ1-5; unclear D gene. With 5 bases removed from V and 7 bases from J, the gap between germline ends came to 9 bases. The germline V gene has CDR1 SNHLY and CDR2 FYNNEI. This CDR3 is 12 amino acids long. The CDR3 here is CASSLARQPQHF. DNA for the CDR3: TGTGCCAGCAGTTTAGCACGGCAGCCCCAGCATTTT.